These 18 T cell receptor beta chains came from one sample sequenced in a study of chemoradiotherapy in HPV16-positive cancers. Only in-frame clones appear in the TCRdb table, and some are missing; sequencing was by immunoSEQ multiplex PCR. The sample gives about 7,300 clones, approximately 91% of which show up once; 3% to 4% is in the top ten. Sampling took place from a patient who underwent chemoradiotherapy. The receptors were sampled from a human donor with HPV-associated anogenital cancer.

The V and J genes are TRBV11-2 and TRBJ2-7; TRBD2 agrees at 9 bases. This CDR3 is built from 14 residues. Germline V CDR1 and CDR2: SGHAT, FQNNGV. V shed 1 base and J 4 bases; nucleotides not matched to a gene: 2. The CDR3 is CASSLGSGRYEQYF. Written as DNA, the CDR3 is TGTGCCAGCAGCTTAGGTAGCGGGAGATACGAGCAGTACTTC.

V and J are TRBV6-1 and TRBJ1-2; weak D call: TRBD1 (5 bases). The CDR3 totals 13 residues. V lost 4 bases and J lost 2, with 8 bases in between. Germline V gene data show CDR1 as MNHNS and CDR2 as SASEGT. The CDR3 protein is CASSAEGNYGYTF. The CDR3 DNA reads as TGTGCCAGCAGTGCCGAGGGGAACTATGGCTACACCTTC.

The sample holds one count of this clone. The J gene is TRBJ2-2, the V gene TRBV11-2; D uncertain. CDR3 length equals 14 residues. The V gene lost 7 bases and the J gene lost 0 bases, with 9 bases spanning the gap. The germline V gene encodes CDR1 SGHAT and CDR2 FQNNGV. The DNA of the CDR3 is TGTGCCAGCACCCTCGGGTCGAACACCGGGGAGCTGTTTTTT. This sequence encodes CASTLGSNTGELFF. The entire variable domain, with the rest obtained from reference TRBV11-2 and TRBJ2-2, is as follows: EAGVAQSPRYKIIEKRQSVAFWCNPISGHATLYWYQQILGQGPKLLIQFQNNGVVDDSQLPKDRFSAERLKGVDSTLKIQPAKLEDSAVYLCASTLGSNTGELFFGEGSRLTVL.

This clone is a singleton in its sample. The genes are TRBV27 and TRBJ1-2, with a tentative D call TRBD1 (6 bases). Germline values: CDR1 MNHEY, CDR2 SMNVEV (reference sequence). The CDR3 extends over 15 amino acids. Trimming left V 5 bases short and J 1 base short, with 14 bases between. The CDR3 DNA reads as TGTGCCAGCAGTCGCACAGGGACGTATAACTATGGCTACACCTTC. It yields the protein CASSRTGTYNYGYTF.

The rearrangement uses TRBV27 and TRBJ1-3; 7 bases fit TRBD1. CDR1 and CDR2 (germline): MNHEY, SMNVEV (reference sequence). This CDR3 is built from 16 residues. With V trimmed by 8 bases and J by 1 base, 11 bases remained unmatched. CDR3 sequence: CASRRGGGSSGNTIYF. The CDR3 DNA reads TGTGCCAGCCGCCGAGGAGGGGGCTCTTCTGGAAACACCATATATTTT.

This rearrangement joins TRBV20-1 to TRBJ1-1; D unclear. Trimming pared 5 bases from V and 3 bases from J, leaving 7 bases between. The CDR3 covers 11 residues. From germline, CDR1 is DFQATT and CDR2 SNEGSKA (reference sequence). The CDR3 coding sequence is TGCAGTGCTCTTGGGGACACTGAAGCTTTCTTT. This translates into CSALGDTEAFF.

The CDR3 spells CASSTGQGAEKLFF. DNA for the CDR3: TGTGCCAGCAGCACCGGACAGGGGGCTGAAAAACTGTTTTTT. V gene TRBV5-8 combines with J gene TRBJ1-4; 11 bases align to TRBD1. Germline lookup yields CDR1 SGHTS and CDR2 YDEGEE. J was trimmed by 7 bases and V by 4 bases; bases with no gene match: 3. The CDR3 has 14 amino acids. The full variable domain, its missing parts supplied by reference TRBV5-8 and TRBJ1-4, is EAGVTQSPTHLIKTRGQQATLRCSPISGHTSVYWYQQALGLGLQFLLWYDEGEERNRGNFPPRFSGRQFPNYSSELNVNALELEDSALYLCASSTGQGAEKLFFGSGTQLSVL.

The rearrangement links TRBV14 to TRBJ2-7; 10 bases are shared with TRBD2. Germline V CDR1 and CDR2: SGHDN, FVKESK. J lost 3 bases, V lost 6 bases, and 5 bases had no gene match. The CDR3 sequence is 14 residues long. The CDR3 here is CASRSSGSYYEQYF. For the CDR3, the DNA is TGTGCCAGCAGATCTAGCGGGAGTTACTACGAGCAGTACTTC.

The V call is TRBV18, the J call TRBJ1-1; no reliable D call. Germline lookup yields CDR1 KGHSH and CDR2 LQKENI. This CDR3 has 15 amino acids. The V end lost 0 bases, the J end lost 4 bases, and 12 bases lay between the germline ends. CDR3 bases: TGTGCCAGCTCACCACCGGCCACTTGGGGCACTGAAGCTTTCTTT. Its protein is CASSPPATWGTEAFF.

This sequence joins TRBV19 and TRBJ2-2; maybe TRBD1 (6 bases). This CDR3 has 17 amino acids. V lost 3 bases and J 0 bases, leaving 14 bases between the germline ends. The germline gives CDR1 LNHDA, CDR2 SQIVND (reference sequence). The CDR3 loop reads CASSMEPAGANTGELFF. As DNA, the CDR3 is TGTGCCAGTAGTATGGAGCCCGCAGGGGCGAACACCGGGGAGCTGTTTTTT. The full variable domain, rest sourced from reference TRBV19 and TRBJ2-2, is DGGITQSPKYLFRKEGQNVTLSCEQNLNHDAMYWYRQDPGQGLRLIYYSQIVNDFQKGDIAEGYSVSREKKESFPLTVTSAQKNPTAFYLCASSMEPAGANTGELFFGEGSRLTVL.

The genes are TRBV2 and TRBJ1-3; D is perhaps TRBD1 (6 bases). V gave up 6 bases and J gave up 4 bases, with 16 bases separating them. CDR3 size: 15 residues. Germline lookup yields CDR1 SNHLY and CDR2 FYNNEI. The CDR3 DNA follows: TGTGCCAGCAGCCCCCGGGGGCGCGGGGGAAACACCATATATTTT. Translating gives CASSPRGRGGNTIYF.

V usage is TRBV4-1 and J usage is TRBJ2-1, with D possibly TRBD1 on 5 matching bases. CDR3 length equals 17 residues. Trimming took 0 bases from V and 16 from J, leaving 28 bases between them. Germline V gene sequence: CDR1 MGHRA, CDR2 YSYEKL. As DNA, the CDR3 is TGCGCCAGCAGCCAAGAAGTGGGGTCAGTTTGGGGCAGGCGCTTCTTCTTC. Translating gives CASSQEVGSVWGRRFFF.

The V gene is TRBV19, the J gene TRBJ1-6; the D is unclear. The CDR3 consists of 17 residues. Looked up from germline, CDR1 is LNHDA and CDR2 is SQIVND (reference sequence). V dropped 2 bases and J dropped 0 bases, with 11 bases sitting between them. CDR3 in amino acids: CASSISHDSSYNSPLHF. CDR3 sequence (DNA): TGTGCCAGTAGTATAAGCCACGATAGCTCCTATAATTCACCCCTCCACTTT. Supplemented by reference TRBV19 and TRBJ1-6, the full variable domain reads DGGITQSPKYLFRKEGQNVTLSCEQNLNHDAMYWYRQDPGQGLRLIYYSQIVNDFQKGDIAEGYSVSREKKESFPLTVTSAQKNPTAFYLCASSISHDSSYNSPLHFGNGTRLTVT.

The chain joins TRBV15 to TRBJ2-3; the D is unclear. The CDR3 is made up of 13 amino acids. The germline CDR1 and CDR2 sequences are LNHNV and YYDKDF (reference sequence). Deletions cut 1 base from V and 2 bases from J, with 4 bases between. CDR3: CATSRVATDTQYF. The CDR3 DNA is TGTGCCACCAGCAGAGTGGCCACAGATACGCAGTATTTT.

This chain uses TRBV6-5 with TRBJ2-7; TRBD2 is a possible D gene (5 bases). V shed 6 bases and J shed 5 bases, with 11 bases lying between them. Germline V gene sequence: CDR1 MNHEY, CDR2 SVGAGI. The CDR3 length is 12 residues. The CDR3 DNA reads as TGTGCCAGCAGCACAACTAGGGACGAGCAGTACTTC. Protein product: CASSTTRDEQYF.

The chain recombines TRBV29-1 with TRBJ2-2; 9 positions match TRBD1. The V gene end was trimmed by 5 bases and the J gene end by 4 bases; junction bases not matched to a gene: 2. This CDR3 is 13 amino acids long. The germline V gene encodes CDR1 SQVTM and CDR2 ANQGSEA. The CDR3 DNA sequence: TGCAGCGTTCGACAGGGGGGCACCGGGGAGCTGTTTTTT. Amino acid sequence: CSVRQGGTGELFF.

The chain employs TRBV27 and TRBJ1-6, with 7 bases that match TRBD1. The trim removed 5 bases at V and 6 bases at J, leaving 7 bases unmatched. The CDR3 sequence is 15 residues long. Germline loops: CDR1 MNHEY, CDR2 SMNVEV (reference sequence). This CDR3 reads CASSLRDSSNSPLHF. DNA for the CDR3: TGTGCCAGCAGTCTCCGGGACAGTTCTAATTCACCCCTCCACTTT.

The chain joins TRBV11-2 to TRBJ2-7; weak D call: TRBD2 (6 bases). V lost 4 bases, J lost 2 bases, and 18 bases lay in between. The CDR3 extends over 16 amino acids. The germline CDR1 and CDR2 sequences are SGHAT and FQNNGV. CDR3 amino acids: CASSSLSGTGPYEQYF. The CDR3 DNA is TGTGCCAGCAGCTCCCTTTCCGGGACTGGGCCCTACGAGCAGTACTTC.